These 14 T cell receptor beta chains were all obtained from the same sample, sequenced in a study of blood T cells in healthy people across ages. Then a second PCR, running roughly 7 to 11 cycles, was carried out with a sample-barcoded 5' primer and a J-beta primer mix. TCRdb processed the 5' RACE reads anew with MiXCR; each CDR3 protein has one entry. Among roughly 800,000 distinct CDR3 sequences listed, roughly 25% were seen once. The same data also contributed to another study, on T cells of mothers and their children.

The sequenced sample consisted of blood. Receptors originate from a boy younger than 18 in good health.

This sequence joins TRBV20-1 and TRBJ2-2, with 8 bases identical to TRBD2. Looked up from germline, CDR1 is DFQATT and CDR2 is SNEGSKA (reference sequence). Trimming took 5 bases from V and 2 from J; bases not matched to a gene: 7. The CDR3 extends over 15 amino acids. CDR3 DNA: TGCAGTGCTCGGGCACTAGCGGTAAACACCGGGGAGCTGTTTTTT. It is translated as CSARALAVNTGELFF.

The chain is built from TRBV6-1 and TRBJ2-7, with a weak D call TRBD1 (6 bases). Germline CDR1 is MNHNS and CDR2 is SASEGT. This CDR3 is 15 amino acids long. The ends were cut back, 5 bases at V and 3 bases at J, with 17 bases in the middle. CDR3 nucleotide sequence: TGTGCCAGCAGTCGACAGGTTGAGTTGGGCTACGAGCAGTACTTC. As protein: CASSRQVELGYEQYF.

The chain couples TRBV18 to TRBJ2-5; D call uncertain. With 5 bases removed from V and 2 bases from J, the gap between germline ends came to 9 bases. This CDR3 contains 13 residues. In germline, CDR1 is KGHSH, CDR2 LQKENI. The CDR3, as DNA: TGTGCCAGCTCAATCGGAACACAAGAGACCCAGTACTTC. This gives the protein CASSIGTQETQYF.

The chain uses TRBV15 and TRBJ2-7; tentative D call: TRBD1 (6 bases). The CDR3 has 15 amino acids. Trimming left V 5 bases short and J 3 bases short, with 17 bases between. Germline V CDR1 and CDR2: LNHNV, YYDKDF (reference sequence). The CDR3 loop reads CATSAFGEGHYEQYF. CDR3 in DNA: TGTGCCACCAGCGCGTTTGGTGAGGGACACTACGAGCAGTACTTC.

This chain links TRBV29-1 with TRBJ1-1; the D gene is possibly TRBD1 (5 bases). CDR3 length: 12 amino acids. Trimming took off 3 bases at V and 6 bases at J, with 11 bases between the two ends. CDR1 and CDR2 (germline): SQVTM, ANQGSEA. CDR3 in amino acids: CSVDPGTAEAFF. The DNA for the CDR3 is TGCAGCGTTGACCCGGGGACGGCTGAAGCTTTCTTT. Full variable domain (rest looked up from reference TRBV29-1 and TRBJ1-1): SAVISQKPSRDICQRGTSLTIQCQVDSQVTMMFWYRQQPGQSLTLIATANQGSEATYESGFVIDKFPISRPNLTFSTLTVSNMSPEDSSIYLCSVDPGTAEAFFGQGTRLTVV.

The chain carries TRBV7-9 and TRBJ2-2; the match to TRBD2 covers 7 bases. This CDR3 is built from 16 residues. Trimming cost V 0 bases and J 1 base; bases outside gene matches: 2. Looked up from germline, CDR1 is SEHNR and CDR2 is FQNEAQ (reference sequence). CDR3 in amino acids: CASSLALAVNTGELFF. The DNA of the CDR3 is TGTGCCAGCAGCTTAGCTCTAGCGGTGAACACCGGGGAGCTGTTTTTT.

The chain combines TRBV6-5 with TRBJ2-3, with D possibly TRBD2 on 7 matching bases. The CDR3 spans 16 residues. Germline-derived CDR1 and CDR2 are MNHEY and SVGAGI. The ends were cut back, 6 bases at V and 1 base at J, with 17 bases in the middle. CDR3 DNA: TGTGCCAGCAGACCCCTCGGGGGGCCAGGCACAGATACGCAGTATTTT. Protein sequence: CASRPLGGPGTDTQYF.

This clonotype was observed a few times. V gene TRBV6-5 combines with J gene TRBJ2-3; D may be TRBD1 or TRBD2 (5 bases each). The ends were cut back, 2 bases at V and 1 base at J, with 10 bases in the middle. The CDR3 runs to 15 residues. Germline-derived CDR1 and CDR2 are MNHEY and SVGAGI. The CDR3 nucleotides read TGTGCCAGCAGTTACATCCGGGGCCGCACAGATACGCAGTATTTT. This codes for CASSYIRGRTDTQYF.

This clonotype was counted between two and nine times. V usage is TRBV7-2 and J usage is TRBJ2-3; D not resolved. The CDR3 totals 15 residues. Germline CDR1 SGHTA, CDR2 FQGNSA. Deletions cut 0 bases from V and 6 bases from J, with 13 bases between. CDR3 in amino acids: CASSLARAGGDTQYF. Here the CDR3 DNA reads TGTGCCAGCAGCTTAGCCCGGGCCGGTGGGGATACGCAGTATTTT.

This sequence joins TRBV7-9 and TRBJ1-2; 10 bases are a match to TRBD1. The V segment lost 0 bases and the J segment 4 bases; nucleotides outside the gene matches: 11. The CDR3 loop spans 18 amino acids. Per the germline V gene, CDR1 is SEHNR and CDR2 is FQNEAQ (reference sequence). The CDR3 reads CASSLAYRTTGGTYGYTF. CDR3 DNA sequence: TGTGCCAGCAGCTTAGCGTACCGGACGACAGGGGGCACCTATGGCTACACCTTC.

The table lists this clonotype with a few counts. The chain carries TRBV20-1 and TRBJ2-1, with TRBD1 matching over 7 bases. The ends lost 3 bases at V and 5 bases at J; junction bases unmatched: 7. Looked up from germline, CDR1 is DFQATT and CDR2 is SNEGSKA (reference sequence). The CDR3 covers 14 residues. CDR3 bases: TGCAGTGCTAGGGGTTATACAGGGGACAATGAGCAGTTCTTC. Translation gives CSARGYTGDNEQFF.

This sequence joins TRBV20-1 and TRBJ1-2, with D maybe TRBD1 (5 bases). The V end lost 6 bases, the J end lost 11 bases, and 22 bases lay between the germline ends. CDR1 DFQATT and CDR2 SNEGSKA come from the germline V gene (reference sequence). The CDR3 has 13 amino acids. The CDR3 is CSATGIYGTYYTF. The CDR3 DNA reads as TGCAGTGCCACGGGGATCTACGGGACTTATTACACCTTC.

The CDR3 loop is CASSVDLSSYNEQFF. The CDR3 DNA reads TGTGCCAGCAGTGTTGATCTAAGCTCCTACAATGAGCAGTTCTTC. The V call is TRBV6-4, the J call TRBJ2-1; no firm D call. V was trimmed by 4 bases and J by 0 bases, leaving 10 bases between them. This CDR3 is 15 amino acids long. Germline CDR1 is MRHNA and CDR2 is SNTAGT.

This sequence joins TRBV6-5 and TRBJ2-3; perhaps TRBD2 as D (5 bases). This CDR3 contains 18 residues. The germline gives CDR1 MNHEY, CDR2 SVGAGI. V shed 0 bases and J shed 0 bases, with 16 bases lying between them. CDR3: CASSYSRAAETSTDTQYF. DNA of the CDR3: TGTGCCAGCAGTTACTCCAGAGCAGCGGAGACTAGCACAGATACGCAGTATTTT.